This TCR beta chain was identified in a study of T cells in localized non-small cell lung cancer. Trimming cost V 1 base and J 7 bases; bases outside gene matches: 3. The CDR3 contains 14 residues. Germline lookup yields CDR1 SGHRS and CDR2 YFSETQ. On this clone: Its specificity is not known.

General observations from the study: Adjacent lung held a median roughly 60 of the top 100 tumor clones. Overall survival was longer when the density of T cells in the blood was higher. Clonality peaked in uninvolved adjacent lung rather than tumor. Only one tumor region was sequenced, so heterogeneity remains possible.

Generated by immunoSEQ multiplex PCR, the TCRdb table keeps only in-frame clones and is missing some. The sample has some 51,000 clones, 70% to 90% seen once. The starting material was peripheral blood, obtained before any cancer treatment. This clonotype was obtained from a woman aged 40-69 years with stage I lung adenocarcinoma. The V and J genes are TRBV5-1 and TRBJ2-1; 9 bases are a match to TRBD2. CDR3 region: CASSLSGGRNEQFF. DNA for the CDR3: TGCGCCAGCAGCTTGAGCGGGGGGCGAAATGAGCAGTTCTTC.